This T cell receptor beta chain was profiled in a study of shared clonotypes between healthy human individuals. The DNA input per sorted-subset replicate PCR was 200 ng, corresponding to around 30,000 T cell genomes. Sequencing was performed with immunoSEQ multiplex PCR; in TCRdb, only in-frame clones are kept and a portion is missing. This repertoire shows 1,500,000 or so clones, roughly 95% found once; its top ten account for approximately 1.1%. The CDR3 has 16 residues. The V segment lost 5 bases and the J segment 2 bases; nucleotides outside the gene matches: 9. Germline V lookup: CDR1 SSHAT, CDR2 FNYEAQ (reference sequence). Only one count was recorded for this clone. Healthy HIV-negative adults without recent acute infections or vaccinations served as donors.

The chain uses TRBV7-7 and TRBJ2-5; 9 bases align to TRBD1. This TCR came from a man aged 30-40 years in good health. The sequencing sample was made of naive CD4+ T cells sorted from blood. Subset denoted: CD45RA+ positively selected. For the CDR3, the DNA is TGTGCCAGCAGCCACTACGGGACAGGGAAGCAAGAGACCCAGTACTTC. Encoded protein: CASSHYGTGKQETQYF.